Listed below are T cell receptor beta chains from one sample, sequenced in a study of CD8+CD57+ T cells in acquired aplastic anemia. TCRdb passed the reads through MiXCR, listing each CDR3 protein once. This sample carries 200,000 or so distinct CDR3 sequences, about half of them seen once, and the ten largest clones take 15% to 20%. Specimen: sorted CD4+, CD8+, or CD8+CD57+ T cells (not recorded which) from PBMCs. These receptor sequences come from a human donor with aplastic anemia. The CDR3 runs from the conserved cysteine through the conserved F or W.

v_gene	j_gene	CDR3aa
TRBV15	TRBJ2-7	CATSRQGGHEQYF
TRBV6-5	TRBJ1-3	CASSRIQGGGNTIYF
TRBV14	TRBJ1-6	CASSQEGISIPLHF
TRBV7-8	TRBJ2-1	CASSLALLGGTSYNEQFF
TRBV11-2	TRBJ2-3	CASSREADTQYF
TRBV20-1	TRBJ2-2	CSARDQRSGGNTGELFF
TRBV20-1	TRBJ2-5	CSAKKAGKETQYF
TRBV18	TRBJ2-1	CASSPRPVDEQFF
TRBV9	TRBJ2-1	CASSATGSHRSSYNEQFF
TRBV19	TRBJ1-2	CASSMTRDSGYTF
TRBV6-1	TRBJ1-1	CASTLLTGGTEAFF
TRBV18	TRBJ1-2	CASSPPSGTGGWGYTF
TRBV7-9	TRBJ1-6	CASSSQGDRGSFSPLHF